This TCR beta chain was captured in a study of CD8+ T cells in alopecia areata. General observations from the study: How baseline CD8+ expansion relates to response remains uncertain (there was one nonresponder).

cDNA reverse transcribed from extracted RNA served as the sequencing template. Method: immunoSEQ multiplex PCR; TCRdb's copy keeps in-frame clones and lacks some. The table includes some 200,000 clones, around 56% detected once. As regards this clone: Its antigen is not known.

Specified treatment: oral pan-JAK inhibitor, 5-10 mg twice daily. The sample consisted of CD4+ T cells sorted from blood, taken at week 4, from a patient treated with tofacitinib. This receptor was taken from a human donor with alopecia areata.

The CDR3 loop reads CASSQGRETQYF. In DNA form, the CDR3 reads TGTGCCAGCAGTCAGGGGAGGGAGACCCAGTACTTC. V gene TRBV6-5 combines with J gene TRBJ2-5; TRBD1 or TRBD2 may be the D gene (6 bases each). The CDR3 consists of 12 residues. Germline values: CDR1 MNHEY, CDR2 SVGAGI. V was shortened by 5 bases and J by 5 bases, with 9 bases between the two germline ends.